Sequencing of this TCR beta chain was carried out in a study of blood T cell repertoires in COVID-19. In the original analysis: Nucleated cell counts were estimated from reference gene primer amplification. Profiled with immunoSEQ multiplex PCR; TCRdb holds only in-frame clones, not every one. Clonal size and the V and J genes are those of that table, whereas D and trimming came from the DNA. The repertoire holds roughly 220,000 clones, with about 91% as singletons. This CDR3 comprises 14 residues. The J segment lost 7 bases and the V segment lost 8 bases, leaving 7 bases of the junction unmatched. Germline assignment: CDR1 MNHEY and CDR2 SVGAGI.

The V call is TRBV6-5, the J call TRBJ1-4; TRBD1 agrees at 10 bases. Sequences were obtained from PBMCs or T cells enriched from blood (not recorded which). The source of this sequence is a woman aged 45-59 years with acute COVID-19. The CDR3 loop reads CASVDRGRGEKLFF. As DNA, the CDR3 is TGTGCCAGCGTCGACAGGGGGCGAGGTGAAAAACTGTTTTTT.